The 13 T cell receptor beta chains below come from one sample, sequenced in a study of blood T cells in healthy people across ages (dated by TCRdb to the mid-2010s). Libraries were prepared through 5' RACE. TCRdb lists the instrument as Illumina HiSeq 2500. A second PCR of roughly 6 to 11 cycles was performed with a sample-barcoded 5' primer and a J-beta primer mix. TCRdb handled the public reads itself, with Q25 trimming in fastp and clone calling in MiXCR, and kept productive beta chains. Rows with a matching CDR3 protein are joined into one entry that keeps the most common DNA and genes. The sample table holds roughly 500,000 distinct CDR3 sequences, of which 27% were seen once. About a fifth of the sample lies in the top ten. Source material: blood. All receptors derive from a woman in her 70s in good health.

The chain carries TRBV20-1 and TRBJ1-4; 10 bases fit TRBD1. This CDR3 comprises 15 residues. V lost 0 bases and J lost 12; bases outside the gene matches: 10. The germline V gene encodes CDR1 DFQATT and CDR2 SNEGSKA (reference sequence). The CDR3 DNA sequence: TGCAGTGCTAGAGACCCGGGACAGGGGTCTAGAGAACTGTTTTTT. Translated, it gives CSARDPGQGSRELFF.

This chain connects TRBV3-1 to TRBJ2-5; 7 positions agree with TRBD2. The CDR3 length is 16 residues. Germline CDR1 and CDR2: LGHDT and YNNKEL (reference sequence). Trimming cost V 3 bases and J 2 bases; bases outside gene matches: 9. CDR3 DNA sequence: TGTGCCAGCAGCCAGCTAGAGCGGGGCCAACAAGAGACCCAGTACTTC. As protein: CASSQLERGQQETQYF.

The CDR3 DNA follows: TGTGCCAGCAGTTTGGGGACAGGGCTCAATGAGCAGTTCTTC. This translates into CASSLGTGLNEQFF. The chain employs TRBV27 and TRBJ2-1; 9 bases are a match to TRBD1. CDR3 length: 14 amino acids. Per the germline V gene, CDR1 is MNHEY and CDR2 is SMNVEV (reference sequence). The V and J ends lost 3 bases and 6 bases, in that order; junction bases with no gene match: 3.

This clonotype was observed a few times. The chain carries TRBV7-8 and TRBJ2-1, with D tentatively TRBD1 (5 bases). CDR1 SGHVS and CDR2 FQNEAQ come from the germline V gene. The length of the CDR3 is 14 residues. Trimming took 4 bases from V and 2 from J, leaving 9 bases between them. The CDR3 reads CASSWGRTYNEQFF. The DNA for the CDR3 is TGTGCCAGCAGCTGGGGCAGAACCTACAATGAGCAGTTCTTC.

This clonotype came up many times. CDR3 sequence: CASRLGSSNQPQHF. CDR3 coding DNA: TGTGCCAGCAGACTGGGGAGCAGCAATCAGCCCCAGCATTTT. The gene calls are TRBV7-8 and TRBJ1-5; D gene unclear. V shed 6 bases and J shed 1 base, with 10 bases lying between them. CDR1 SGHVS and CDR2 FQNEAQ come from the germline V gene. The CDR3 covers 14 residues.

CDR3 protein: CSARGQGGTDTQYF. In nucleotides, the CDR3 is TGCAGTGCTAGGGGACAGGGTGGCACAGATACGCAGTATTTT. The gene calls are TRBV20-1 and TRBJ2-3, with 9 bases matching TRBD1. Germline values: CDR1 DFQATT, CDR2 SNEGSKA (reference sequence). Trimming took 3 bases from V and 1 from J; bases not matched to a gene: 2. The CDR3 is made up of 14 amino acids.

This clonotype appeared a few times. J is TRBJ1-4 and V is TRBV10-3; TRBD1 agrees at 11 bases. V lost 3 bases, J lost 8 bases, and 8 bases stayed unmatched. Germline V gene sequence: CDR1 ENHRY, CDR2 SYGVKD. The CDR3 extends over 16 amino acids. DNA for the CDR3: TGTGCCATCAGTGAATTCGGGGGACAGGGGGAGGAAAAACTGTTTTTT. This sequence encodes CAISEFGGQGEEKLFF.

The chain has TRBV7-2 and TRBJ2-5; D is perhaps TRBD1 or TRBD2 (5 bases each). CDR1 SGHTA and CDR2 FQGNSA come from the germline V gene. CDR3 length: 14 amino acids. V was trimmed by 4 bases and J by 2 bases, leaving 11 bases between them. The CDR3 DNA sequence: TGTGCCAGCAGCTCCCGGGGCCCTCAAGAGACCCAGTACTTC. It is translated as CASSSRGPQETQYF.

V is TRBV7-6 and J is TRBJ2-7, with TRBD2 matching 14 bases. Germline loops: CDR1 SGHVS, CDR2 FNYEAQ. The CDR3 runs to 15 residues. After removal of 4 bases from V and 3 bases from J, the junction contained 2 bases not matched to a gene. The CDR3 loop reads CASSSGLAGVYEQYF. CDR3 sequence (DNA): TGTGCCAGCAGCTCGGGACTAGCGGGGGTCTACGAGCAGTACTTC.

The chain links TRBV4-3 to TRBJ2-1; TRBD1 matches 8 bases. Looked up from germline, CDR1 is LGHNA and CDR2 is YSLEER. The CDR3 covers 14 residues. J gave up 10 bases and V 0 bases, and 5 bases lay outside the gene matches. The CDR3: CASSQEAPGGEQFF. In nucleotides, the CDR3 is TGCGCCAGCAGCCAAGAAGCCCCAGGGGGCGAGCAGTTCTTC.

Only a few counts were recorded for this clonotype. The genes are TRBV7-9 and TRBJ2-3, with D possibly matching TRBD2 (7 bases). The CDR3 runs 16 residues. V lost 4 bases, J lost 6 bases, and 20 bases lay in between. Germline CDR1 and CDR2: SEHNR and FQNEAQ (reference sequence). In nucleotides, the CDR3 is TGTGCCAGCAGCTCTCGCGGGGGCTTCGCGGCGGATACGCAGTATTTT. Its protein is CASSSRGGFAADTQYF.

This clonotype was counted between two and nine times. The V call is TRBV6-5, the J call TRBJ2-3, with TRBD2 as a possible D gene (7 bases). The CDR3 has 16 residues. CDR1 is MNHEY and CDR2 is SVGAGI in the germline V gene. V was shortened by 4 bases and J by 4 bases, with 18 bases between the two germline ends. The CDR3 spells CASSLSLGGRADTQYF. The CDR3 nucleotides read TGTGCCAGCAGTTTATCTCTGGGGGGGCGGGCAGATACGCAGTATTTT.

V and J are TRBV5-6 and TRBJ1-1; a weak D match, TRBD1 (6 bases). Trimming removed 3 bases from V and 12 bases from J, with 27 bases in between. This CDR3 comprises 16 residues. Germline CDR1 reads SGHDT; CDR2 reads YYEEEE. CDR3 DNA sequence: TGTGCCAGCAGCTGGTACGGACAGATGAACATCGGTGATACTTTCTTT. This translates into CASSWYGQMNIGDTFF.